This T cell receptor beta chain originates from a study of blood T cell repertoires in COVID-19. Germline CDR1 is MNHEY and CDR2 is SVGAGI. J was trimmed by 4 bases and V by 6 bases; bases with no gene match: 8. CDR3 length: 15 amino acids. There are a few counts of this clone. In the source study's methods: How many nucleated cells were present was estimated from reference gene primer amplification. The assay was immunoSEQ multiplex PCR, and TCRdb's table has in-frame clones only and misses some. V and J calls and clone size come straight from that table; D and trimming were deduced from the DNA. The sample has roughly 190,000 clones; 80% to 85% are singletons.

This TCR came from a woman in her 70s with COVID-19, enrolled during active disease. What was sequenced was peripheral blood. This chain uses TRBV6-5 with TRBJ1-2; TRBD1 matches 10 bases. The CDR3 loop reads CASSRGTGEGYGYTF. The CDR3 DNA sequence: TGTGCCAGCAGCCGGGGGACAGGGGAGGGCTATGGCTACACCTTC.